The TCR beta chain described here comes from a study of blood T cell repertoires in COVID-19. On the study more broadly: Both acute and convalescent COVID-19 samples were obtained from the United States, Italy and Spain.

V lost 0 bases and J 9 bases, leaving 6 bases between the germline ends. The CDR3 totals 11 residues. Per the germline V gene, CDR1 is SGHRS and CDR2 is YFSETQ. Libraries were prepared by immunoSEQ multiplex PCR; TCRdb keeps only in-frame clonotypes and omits some of them. Of about 240,000 clones listed, approximately 82% are singletons. The chain links TRBV5-1 to TRBJ1-2, with D maybe TRBD1 (5 bases). The TCR sequence derives from a woman aged 18-29 years with acute or convalescent COVID-19. Sequencing was performed on peripheral blood. The DNA for the CDR3 is TGCGCCAGCAGCTTGGAGGGGAGCTACACCTTC. Residues: CASSLEGSYTF.